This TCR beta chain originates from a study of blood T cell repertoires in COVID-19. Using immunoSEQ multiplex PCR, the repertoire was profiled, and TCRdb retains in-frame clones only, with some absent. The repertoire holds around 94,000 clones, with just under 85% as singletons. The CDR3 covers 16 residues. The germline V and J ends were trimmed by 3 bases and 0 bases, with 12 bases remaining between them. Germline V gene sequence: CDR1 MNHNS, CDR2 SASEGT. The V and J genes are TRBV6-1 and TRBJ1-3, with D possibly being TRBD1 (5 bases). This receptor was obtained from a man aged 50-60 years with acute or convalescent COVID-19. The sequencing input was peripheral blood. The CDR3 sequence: CASSETARSSGNTIYF. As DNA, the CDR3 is TGTGCCAGCAGTGAGACAGCAAGAAGCTCTGGAAACACCATATATTTT.